This entry lists 2 T cell receptor beta chains sequenced from one sample in a study of T-cell reconstitution after alpha-beta-depleted transplantation in children. For TCRbeta, the library was prepared with unique molecular identifiers. Using its own MiXCR run on the PCR reads, TCRdb lists one record per CDR3 protein. This sample carries about 490,000 distinct CDR3 sequences, about 10% of them seen once, and the ten largest clones take around 2.2%. This specimen was PBMCs, taken before TCRalphabeta/CD19-depleted stem cell transplant. Receptors originate from a child under 10 years old with inherited bone marrow failure, due to receive a stem cell transplant.

This clonotype was observed many times. This chain uses TRBV12-3 or TRBV12-4 with TRBJ2-7, with 10 bases identical to TRBD1. V dropped 5 bases and J dropped 9; count of bases not matched to a gene: 13. The CDR3 extends over 15 amino acids. CDR3 DNA sequence: TGTGCCAGCAGTAAACGGACAGGGGGTTGGGATGGGCAGTACTTC. Translated, it gives CASSKRTGGWDGQYF.

This clonotype was picked up a small number of times. This chain joins TRBV20-1 and TRBJ2-7; D gene uncertain. This CDR3 has 14 residues. Germline assignment: CDR1 DFQATT and CDR2 SNEGSKA (reference sequence). Trimming pared 0 bases from V and 2 bases from J, leaving 11 bases between. CDR3 protein: CSARDLGETYEQYF. The CDR3 DNA follows: TGCAGTGCTAGAGATTTAGGCGAAACCTACGAGCAGTACTTC.